This section outlines one T cell receptor (beta chain) sequence together with its context. The antigen is undetermined. V dropped 5 bases and J dropped 5; count of bases not matched to a gene: 6. Per germline, CDR1 SGHAT and CDR2 FQNNGV. This CDR3 contains 14 residues. The sample originates from a study of T cell responses to AZD1222 COVID-19 vaccine. Overall study results and limits: Donor demographics were predominantly white British with a female majority; clonal diversity may be underestimated.

The assay was immunoSEQ multiplex PCR, and TCRdb's table has in-frame clones only and misses some. Of tens of thousands of clones in the sample, around 93% were seen once. Specimen: peripheral blood, collected 28 days after the second AZD1222 dose. The V call is TRBV11-2, the J call TRBJ2-5, with TRBD1 identical over 9 bases. The TCR sequence derives from an adult who received the AZD1222 COVID-19 vaccine. The CDR3: CASSIGQGWETQYF. CDR3 DNA sequence: TGTGCCAGCAGCATCGGACAGGGGTGGGAGACCCAGTACTTC.